Listed below are T cell receptor beta chains from one sample, sequenced in a study of shared clonotypes between healthy human individuals. TCRdb keeps only in-frame clones here, not all; method: immunoSEQ multiplex PCR. The sample holds some 490,000 clones, 81% seen once. The sequenced sample was PBMCs. All receptors derive from a woman aged 40 to 50 in good health. Some clones in this sample may be carry-over from other donors' samples. The CDR3 runs from the conserved cysteine through the conserved F or W. Each record gives: V gene, clone size, D gene, J gene, CDR3 protein, CDR3 DNA. The D gene is left open where the match is weak. Not every row has a clone size; where given, it reads once, few, many or a size class.

v_call: TRBV5-1; clone_size: -; d_call: -; j_call: TRBJ2-7; cdr3_aa: CASSLVAGYEQYF; cdr3_nt: TGCGCCAGCAGCTTGGTCGCGGGCTACGAGCAGTACTTC
v_call: TRBV28; clone_size: -; d_call: TRBD1; j_call: TRBJ1-2; cdr3_aa: CASSLVHRGEGYTF; cdr3_nt: TGTGCCAGCAGTTTAGTCCACAGGGGGGAGGGCTACACCTTC
v_call: TRBV11-2; clone_size: -; d_call: TRBD1; j_call: TRBJ1-1; cdr3_aa: CASSPGGGGPQEAFF; cdr3_nt: TGTGCCAGCAGCCCAGGGGGCGGGGGACCTCAAGAAGCTTTCTTT
v_call: TRBV7-3; clone_size: -; d_call: TRBD2; j_call: TRBJ2-7; cdr3_aa: CASSQGLAENYEQYF; cdr3_nt: TGTGCCAGCAGCCAGGGACTAGCGGAAAACTACGAGCAGTACTTC
v_call: TRBV15; clone_size: -; d_call: -; j_call: TRBJ1-5; cdr3_aa: CATSRDIINQPQHF; cdr3_nt: TGTGCCACCAGCAGAGATATCATCAATCAGCCCCAGCATTTT
v_call: TRBV5-4; clone_size: -; d_call: -; j_call: TRBJ2-7; cdr3_aa: CASSQGQDYSYEQYF; cdr3_nt: TGTGCCAGCAGCCAAGGTCAGGACTATTCCTACGAGCAGTACTTC
v_call: TRBV5-6; clone_size: -; d_call: TRBD2; j_call: TRBJ2-1; cdr3_aa: CASSLGLAGRSYNEQFF; cdr3_nt: TGTGCCAGCAGCCTTGGACTAGCGGGACGGTCCTACAATGAGCAGTTCTTC
v_call: TRBV2; clone_size: -; d_call: TRBD1; j_call: TRBJ1-1; cdr3_aa: CASSDPGGKNTEAFF; cdr3_nt: TGTGCCAGCAGTGATCCAGGGGGCAAGAACACTGAAGCTTTCTTT
v_call: TRBV5-1; clone_size: -; d_call: -; j_call: TRBJ2-7; cdr3_aa: CASSLGLAEQYF; cdr3_nt: TGCGCCAGCAGCTTAGGTCTAGCTGAGCAGTACTTC
v_call: TRBV7-2; clone_size: -; d_call: -; j_call: TRBJ2-3; cdr3_aa: CASRSADTQYF; cdr3_nt: TGTGCCAGCAGGAGCGCAGATACGCAGTATTTT
v_call: TRBV4-2; clone_size: -; d_call: -; j_call: TRBJ2-1; cdr3_aa: CASSQDPGAYNEQFF; cdr3_nt: TGTGCCAGCAGCCAAGATCCCGGGGCTTACAATGAGCAGTTCTTC
v_call: TRBV23-1; clone_size: -; d_call: TRBD2; j_call: TRBJ2-2; cdr3_aa: CASSDVVAGGPETGELFF; cdr3_nt: TGCGCCAGCAGCGACGTCGTAGCGGGAGGGCCGGAAACCGGGGAGCTGTTTTTT
v_call: TRBV4-2; clone_size: -; d_call: TRBD2; j_call: TRBJ2-7; cdr3_aa: CASSSAIAGARAEQYF; cdr3_nt: TGTGCCAGCAGCTCAGCAATAGCGGGAGCAAGGGCGGAGCAGTACTTC
v_call: TRBV6-4; clone_size: many; d_call: TRBD2; j_call: TRBJ2-7; cdr3_aa: CASSISAGGYEQYF; cdr3_nt: TGTGCCAGCTCTATTTCAGCGGGAGGCTACGAGCAGTACTTC
v_call: TRBV5-6; clone_size: -; d_call: TRBD1; j_call: TRBJ1-4; cdr3_aa: CASSLGKGAPEKLFF; cdr3_nt: TGTGCCAGCAGCTTGGGGAAGGGGGCGCCTGAAAAACTGTTTTTT
v_call: TRBV28; clone_size: -; d_call: -; j_call: TRBJ1-5; cdr3_aa: CASSPAKGMGQPQHF; cdr3_nt: TGTGCCAGCAGTCCGGCCAAGGGTATGGGGCAGCCCCAGCATTTT
v_call: TRBV28; clone_size: -; d_call: -; j_call: TRBJ1-4; cdr3_aa: CASSLGGQEEKLFF; cdr3_nt: TGTGCCAGCAGTTTGGGGGGCCAGGAAGAAAAACTGTTTTTT
v_call: TRBV5-4; clone_size: once; d_call: TRBD2; j_call: TRBJ2-2; cdr3_aa: CASSGGGATNTGELFF; cdr3_nt: TGTGCCAGCAGCGGGGGAGGGGCGACGAACACCGGGGAGCTGTTTTTT
v_call: TRBV5-4; clone_size: once; d_call: -; j_call: TRBJ1-4; cdr3_aa: CASSRTGDEKLFF; cdr3_nt: TGTGCCAGCAGCCGGACGGGGGATGAAAAACTGTTTTTT
v_call: TRBV9; clone_size: few; d_call: TRBD1; j_call: TRBJ1-3; cdr3_aa: CASSADRPGNTIYF; cdr3_nt: TGTGCCAGCAGTGCGGACAGGCCGGGAAACACCATATATTTT
v_call: TRBV15; clone_size: -; d_call: -; j_call: TRBJ2-7; cdr3_aa: CATSRDGGTGYEQYF; cdr3_nt: TGTGCCACCAGCAGAGATGGGGGGACTGGTTACGAGCAGTACTTC
v_call: TRBV6-5; clone_size: -; d_call: -; j_call: TRBJ2-2; cdr3_aa: CASSPSPGYAGELFF; cdr3_nt: TGTGCCAGCAGCCCCTCCCCCGGCTACGCCGGGGAGCTGTTTTTT
v_call: TRBV9; clone_size: -; d_call: -; j_call: TRBJ1-3; cdr3_aa: CASSERTAQRGTRNTIYF; cdr3_nt: TGTGCCAGCAGCGAAAGGACAGCCCAGCGAGGGACCCGAAACACCATATATTTT
v_call: TRBV6-1; clone_size: -; d_call: -; j_call: TRBJ1-1; cdr3_aa: CASSASDTEAFF; cdr3_nt: TGTGCCAGCAGTGCCAGCGACACTGAAGCTTTCTTT
v_call: TRBV6-1; clone_size: few; d_call: -; j_call: TRBJ1-4; cdr3_aa: CASSAPGDNEKLFF; cdr3_nt: TGTGCCAGCAGTGCGCCGGGGGATAATGAAAAACTGTTTTTT
v_call: TRBV5-6; clone_size: -; d_call: -; j_call: TRBJ2-7; cdr3_aa: CASSLGSGQEQYF; cdr3_nt: TGTGCCAGCAGCTTGGGGTCAGGGCAGGAGCAGTACTTC
v_call: TRBV28; clone_size: -; d_call: TRBD1; j_call: TRBJ2-1; cdr3_aa: CASRETGAPSYNEQFF; cdr3_nt: TGTGCCAGCAGAGAAACAGGGGCCCCCTCCTACAATGAGCAGTTCTTC
v_call: TRBV27; clone_size: -; d_call: -; j_call: TRBJ2-7; cdr3_aa: CASSLGGQKYEQYF; cdr3_nt: TGTGCCAGCAGTTTAGGGGGCCAAAAGTACGAGCAGTACTTC
v_call: TRBV30; clone_size: -; d_call: -; j_call: TRBJ2-6; cdr3_aa: CAWAVGSGANVLTF; cdr3_nt: TGTGCCTGGGCCGTGGGCTCTGGGGCCAACGTCCTGACTTTC
v_call: TRBV5-1; clone_size: -; d_call: TRBD1; j_call: TRBJ1-2; cdr3_aa: CASSPTGGSGYTF; cdr3_nt: TGCGCCAGCAGCCCTACAGGGGGCAGTGGCTACACCTTC
v_call: TRBV6-5; clone_size: few; d_call: -; j_call: TRBJ2-7; cdr3_aa: CASSPTGIVGEQYF; cdr3_nt: TGTGCCAGCAGTCCAACAGGGATCGTGGGCGAGCAGTACTTC
v_call: TRBV27; clone_size: -; d_call: -; j_call: TRBJ1-1; cdr3_aa: CASSRGGARNTEAFF; cdr3_nt: TGTGCCAGCAGCCGGGGAGGGGCGAGGAACACTGAAGCTTTCTTT
v_call: TRBV29-1; clone_size: -; d_call: -; j_call: TRBJ2-3; cdr3_aa: CSVQTRLSTDTQYF; cdr3_nt: TGCAGCGTTCAGACGAGGCTAAGCACAGATACGCAGTATTTT
v_call: TRBV5-4; clone_size: -; d_call: TRBD1; j_call: TRBJ1-2; cdr3_aa: CASSWRQGWNYGYTF; cdr3_nt: TGTGCCAGCAGCTGGCGACAGGGCTGGAACTATGGCTACACCTTC
v_call: TRBV28; clone_size: few; d_call: -; j_call: TRBJ1-5; cdr3_aa: CASSLVRPYSNQPQHF; cdr3_nt: TGTGCCAGCAGTTTGGTCCGACCTTATAGCAATCAGCCCCAGCATTTT
v_call: TRBV15; clone_size: -; d_call: -; j_call: TRBJ2-5; cdr3_aa: CATSRDPTGQETQYF; cdr3_nt: TGTGCCACCAGCAGAGATCCAACAGGGCAAGAGACCCAGTACTTC
v_call: TRBV11-2; clone_size: once; d_call: -; j_call: TRBJ1-5; cdr3_aa: CASSLGTGSYSNQPQHF; cdr3_nt: TGTGCCAGCAGCTTGGGAACAGGAAGTTATAGCAATCAGCCCCAGCATTTT
v_call: TRBV6-5; clone_size: -; d_call: -; j_call: TRBJ2-3; cdr3_aa: CASSYSAGRMDTQYF; cdr3_nt: TGTGCCAGCAGTTACTCGGCAGGGCGAATGGATACGCAGTATTTT
v_call: TRBV11-1; clone_size: few; d_call: -; j_call: TRBJ1-1; cdr3_aa: CASSLESGGTEAFF; cdr3_nt: TGTGCCAGCAGCTTAGAGTCCGGAGGCACTGAAGCTTTCTTT
v_call: TRBV5-1; clone_size: -; d_call: TRBD2; j_call: TRBJ2-1; cdr3_aa: CASSLVPSGNEQFF; cdr3_nt: TGCGCCAGCAGCTTGGTGCCTAGCGGGAATGAGCAGTTCTTC